These T cell receptor beta chains were read from a single sample in a study of shared clonotypes between healthy human individuals. Here immunoSEQ multiplex PCR was the method, and the copy in TCRdb shows in-frame clones only, minus some. The sample contains more than 400,000 clones, around 96% of which appear only once. Sample: naive CD4+ T cells sorted from blood. The source is a woman aged 25 to 39 in good health. Each CDR3 is given with its conserved first and last residue. The D gene is left open where the match is weak. The listing skips clone size in some rows; elsewhere it reads once, few, many or a size class.

clone size,V gene,D gene,J gene,CDR3 DNA,CDR3 protein
-,TRBV5-1,TRBD1,TRBJ2-4,TGCGCCAGCAGCTTGGAGGGGACAGGGCTCAACATTCAGTACTTC,CASSLEGTGLNIQYF
-,TRBV18,-,TRBJ1-1,TGTGCCAGCTCACCACGCCGTAAGGAGGGCACTGAAGCTTTCTTT,CASSPRRKEGTEAFF
-,TRBV7-3,TRBD2,TRBJ2-2,TGTGCCAGCAGCGCCTGGACTAGCGATAACACCGGGGAGCTGTTTTTT,CASSAWTSDNTGELFF
-,TRBV5-1,-,TRBJ2-7,TGCGCCAGCAGCTTGGCCAAAGGACGGATCTACGAGCAGTACTTC,CASSLAKGRIYEQYF
-,TRBV7-9,TRBD1,TRBJ2-7,TGTGCCAGCAGCCCGGACAGGGGAAAGGTCGAGCAGTACTTC,CASSPDRGKVEQYF
-,TRBV6-5,-,TRBJ2-1,TGTGCCAGCAGTTACTCGATTCCAGGGCTGAATGAGCAGTTCTTC,CASSYSIPGLNEQFF
-,TRBV11-2,TRBD1,TRBJ2-3,TGTGCCAGCAGCCCCGGGACAGGGGCGAGCACAGATACGCAGTATTTT,CASSPGTGASTDTQYF
-,TRBV5-6,TRBD2,TRBJ2-7,TGTGCCAGCAGCTTGGCCCGGGGCTTCTGGGAGGGAAGGAACGAGCAGTACTTC,CASSLARGFWEGRNEQYF
-,TRBV6-1,-,TRBJ1-5,TGTGCCAGCAGTGAAGCGGTGACAGACTACAATCAGCCCCAGCATTTT,CASSEAVTDYNQPQHF
-,TRBV11-2,TRBD1,TRBJ2-7,TGTGCCAGCAGGCCCGGGACAGGGGCCTACGAGCAGTACTTC,CASRPGTGAYEQYF
-,TRBV5-1,-,TRBJ2-3,TGCGCCAGCAGCCCGAGACAGACAGATACGCAGTATTTT,CASSPRQTDTQYF
-,TRBV7-9,-,TRBJ1-4,TGTGCCAGCAGCCAAGACGTAGCGGCGTATGAAAAACTGTTTTTT,CASSQDVAAYEKLFF
-,TRBV11-2,-,TRBJ1-1,TGTGCCAGCAGCCCCGCGGGTTTGATCCCGAACACTGAAGCTTTCTTT,CASSPAGLIPNTEAFF
-,TRBV11-3,TRBD2,TRBJ2-2,TGTGCCAGCAGCTCCCCCCGGACTAGCGGGAACACCGGGGAGCTGTTTTTT,CASSSPRTSGNTGELFF
-,TRBV7-2,TRBD2,TRBJ2-5,TGTGCCAGCAGCTTTACCCGAAGGACTAGCGGGAGGTGGGAGACCCAGTACTTC,CASSFTRRTSGRWETQYF
-,TRBV5-1,-,TRBJ2-7,TGCGCCAGCAGCTTGAAAGGGGTAAGCGAGCAGTACTTC,CASSLKGVSEQYF
once,TRBV28,TRBD1,TRBJ2-2,TGTGCCAGCAGTTTACCGGGACAGGGTACCGGGGAGCTGTTTTTT,CASSLPGQGTGELFF
once,TRBV7-6,TRBD1,TRBJ2-7,TGTGCCAGCAGCTTAGTTAGCGGACAGGGAACCTACGAGCAGTACTTC,CASSLVSGQGTYEQYF
-,TRBV28,-,TRBJ1-4,TGTGCCAGCCGAAGGGCCCCCAGGGGAGAAAAACTGTTTTTT,CASRRAPRGEKLFF
-,TRBV28,TRBD1,TRBJ2-5,TGTGCCAGCAGTTCTGGACAGGGAGAGACCCAGTACTTC,CASSSGQGETQYF
-,TRBV5-6,TRBD1,TRBJ2-3,TGTGCCAGCAGCTTGTACTGGGACAGGGTCGCAGATACGCAGTATTTT,CASSLYWDRVADTQYF
-,TRBV27,-,TRBJ2-1,TGTGCCAGCAGTCAATTTAGGGGCTTTGAGCAGTTCTTC,CASSQFRGFEQFF
-,TRBV30,-,TRBJ1-3,TGTGCCTGGGAGCAGACAGGCGGAAACACCATATATTTT,CAWEQTGGNTIYF
-,TRBV5-4,TRBD2,TRBJ2-1,TGTGCCAGCAGCTTGGATCTAGCGGGTAGGGGCAATGAGCAGTTCTTC,CASSLDLAGRGNEQFF
-,TRBV18,TRBD2,TRBJ2-1,TGTGCCAGCTCACCAACGAGCGGGAAGGCCTCCTACAATGAGCAGTTCTTC,CASSPTSGKASYNEQFF
-,TRBV14,TRBD1,TRBJ1-3,TGTGCCAGCAGTCGTCGGACAGGGTATGGAAACACCATATATTTT,CASSRRTGYGNTIYF
-,TRBV7-3,TRBD2,TRBJ2-1,TGTGCCAGCAGATTAGCGGGAGTTTCCTACAATGAGCAGTTCTTC,CASRLAGVSYNEQFF
-,TRBV10-2,-,TRBJ1-1,TGCGCCAGCAGAGCTGTGGGGGACACTGAAGCTTTCTTT,CASRAVGDTEAFF
-,TRBV4-2,TRBD1,TRBJ2-7,TGTGCCAGCAGCCAAGGAGGACAGGGGTACTACGAGCAGTACTTC,CASSQGGQGYYEQYF
-,TRBV30,-,TRBJ1-5,TGTGCCTGGAGTGGTAAAGGGGTAGGCAATCAGCCCCAGCATTTT,CAWSGKGVGNQPQHF
-,TRBV18,-,TRBJ2-7,TGTGCCAGCTCACCCGCCGTAACGGGAGACGAGCAGTACTTC,CASSPAVTGDEQYF
-,TRBV19,-,TRBJ2-1,TGTGCCAGTAGTCCCCGGGTGGAGGGACCTTACAATGAGCAGTTCTTC,CASSPRVEGPYNEQFF
-,TRBV4-1,-,TRBJ2-5,TGCGCCAGCAGCCAAGATGGGGTTCAGGAGACCCAGTACTTC,CASSQDGVQETQYF
-,TRBV9,-,TRBJ2-2,TGTGCCAGCAGCGTAGGGGGCGTTGAGAACACCGGGGAGCTGTTTTTT,CASSVGGVENTGELFF
-,TRBV5-1,-,TRBJ2-4,TGCGCCAGCAGCTCCAGCGGACTAGCCAAAAACATTCAGTACTTC,CASSSSGLAKNIQYF
-,TRBV21-1,-,TRBJ2-3,TGTGCCAGCAGCAAAGCGGTTTGCACAGATACGCAGTATTTT,CASSKAVCTDTQYF
-,TRBV2,-,TRBJ2-2,TGTGCCAGCACCGAGGAGGTAACCGGGGAGCTGTTTTTT,CASTEEVTGELFF
once,TRBV2,-,TRBJ2-2,TGTGCCAGCAGTCATAGGAGTACCGGGGAGCTGTTTTTT,CASSHRSTGELFF
few,TRBV7-9,-,TRBJ1-5,TGTGCCAGCAGCTTAGGGGTTAGCAATCAGCCCCAGCATTTT,CASSLGVSNQPQHF